The T cell receptor (beta chain) under discussion was sequenced for a study of blood T cell repertoires in COVID-19. About the research overall: Samples taken during acute and convalescent COVID-19 were collected in the United States, Italy and Spain. PBMCs, B-cell-depleted T cells, or T cells were the source of the cDNA or gDNA that made up the material.

Produced via immunoSEQ multiplex PCR; TCRdb's table is partial and in-frame only. The sample records around 75,000 clones, approximately 90% being singletons. Germline lookup yields CDR1 SGHTA and CDR2 FQGTGA. Trimming took 4 bases from V and 2 from J; bases not matched to a gene: 6. The CDR3 sequence is 15 residues long. The chain joins TRBV7-3 to TRBJ1-2; 8 bases are a match to TRBD1. The sequenced sample was peripheral blood. The origin of this receptor is a man aged 65-85 years with active COVID-19. The CDR3 sequence: CASSSPGTGNYGYTF. Written as DNA, the CDR3 is TGTGCCAGCAGCTCACCCGGGACAGGAAACTATGGCTACACCTTC.